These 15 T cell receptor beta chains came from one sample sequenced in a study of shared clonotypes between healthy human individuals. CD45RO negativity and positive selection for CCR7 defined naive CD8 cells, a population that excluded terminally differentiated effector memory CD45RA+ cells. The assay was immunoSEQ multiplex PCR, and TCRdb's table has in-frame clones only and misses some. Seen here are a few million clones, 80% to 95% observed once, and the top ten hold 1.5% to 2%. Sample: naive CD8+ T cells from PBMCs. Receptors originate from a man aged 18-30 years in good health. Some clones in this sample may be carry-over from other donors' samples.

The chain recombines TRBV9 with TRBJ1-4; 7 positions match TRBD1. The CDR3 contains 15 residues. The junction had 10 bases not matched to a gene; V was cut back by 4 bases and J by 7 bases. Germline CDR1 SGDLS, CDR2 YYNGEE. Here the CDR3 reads CASSSRQGLPEKLFF. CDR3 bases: TGTGCCAGCAGCAGCCGACAGGGTCTTCCTGAAAAACTGTTTTTT.

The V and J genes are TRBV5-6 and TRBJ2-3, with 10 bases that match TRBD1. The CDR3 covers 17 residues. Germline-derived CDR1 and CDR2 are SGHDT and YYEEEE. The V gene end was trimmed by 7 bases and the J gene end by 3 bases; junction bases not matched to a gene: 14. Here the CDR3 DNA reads TGTGCCAGCTTTGTTCCGGGACAGGGGAGAAGGACAGATACGCAGTATTTT. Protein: CASFVPGQGRRTDTQYF.

The CDR3 loop is CASSLAVREGGTGELFF. The DNA for the CDR3 is TGCGCCAGCAGCTTGGCCGTGCGGGAGGGAGGAACCGGGGAGCTGTTTTTT. V usage is TRBV5-1 and J usage is TRBJ2-2; 9 bases line up with TRBD2. Trimming removed 0 bases from V and 5 bases from J; junction bases left unmatched: 8. This CDR3 has 17 amino acids. Germline CDR1 is SGHRS and CDR2 is YFSETQ.

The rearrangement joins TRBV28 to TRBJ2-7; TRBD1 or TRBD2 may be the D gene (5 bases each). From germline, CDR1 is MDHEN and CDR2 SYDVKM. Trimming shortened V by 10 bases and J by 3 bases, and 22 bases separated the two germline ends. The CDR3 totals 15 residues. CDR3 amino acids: CAIKKHGTAGYEQYF. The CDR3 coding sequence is TGTGCCATCAAGAAGCACGGGACGGCTGGCTACGAGCAGTACTTC.

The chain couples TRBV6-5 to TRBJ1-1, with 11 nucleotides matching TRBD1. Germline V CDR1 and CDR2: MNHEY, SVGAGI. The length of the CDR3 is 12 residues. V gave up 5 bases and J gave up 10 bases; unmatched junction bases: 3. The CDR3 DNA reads TGTGCCAGCAGTCCCGGGACAGGGGGAGCTTTCTTT. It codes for CASSPGTGGAFF.

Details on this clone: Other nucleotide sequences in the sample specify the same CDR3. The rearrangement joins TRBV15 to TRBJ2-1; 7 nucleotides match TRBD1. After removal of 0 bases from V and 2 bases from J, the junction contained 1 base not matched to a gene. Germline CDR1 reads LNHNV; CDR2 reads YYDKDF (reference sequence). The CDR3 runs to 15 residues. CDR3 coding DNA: TGTGCCACCAGCAGAGAGGGGACAGCCTACAATGAGCAGTTCTTC. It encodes CATSREGTAYNEQFF.

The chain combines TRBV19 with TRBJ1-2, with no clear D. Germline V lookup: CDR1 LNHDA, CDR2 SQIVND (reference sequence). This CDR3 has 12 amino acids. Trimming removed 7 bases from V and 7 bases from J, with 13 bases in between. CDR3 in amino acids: CASTEGPPGYTF. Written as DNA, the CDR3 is TGTGCCAGTACCGAGGGTCCTCCTGGCTACACCTTC.

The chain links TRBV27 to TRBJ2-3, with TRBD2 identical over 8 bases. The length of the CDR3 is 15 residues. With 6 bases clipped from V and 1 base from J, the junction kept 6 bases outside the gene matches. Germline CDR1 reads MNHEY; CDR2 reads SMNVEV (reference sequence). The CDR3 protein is CASRPYSGGTDTQYF. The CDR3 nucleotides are TGTGCCAGCAGACCCTATAGCGGGGGCACAGATACGCAGTATTTT.

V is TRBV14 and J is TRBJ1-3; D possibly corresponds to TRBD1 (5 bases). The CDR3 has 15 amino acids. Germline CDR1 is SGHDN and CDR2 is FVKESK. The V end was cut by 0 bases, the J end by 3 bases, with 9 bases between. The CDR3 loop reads CASSQDQGFGNTIYF. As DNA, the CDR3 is TGTGCCAGCAGCCAAGATCAGGGTTTTGGAAACACCATATATTTT.

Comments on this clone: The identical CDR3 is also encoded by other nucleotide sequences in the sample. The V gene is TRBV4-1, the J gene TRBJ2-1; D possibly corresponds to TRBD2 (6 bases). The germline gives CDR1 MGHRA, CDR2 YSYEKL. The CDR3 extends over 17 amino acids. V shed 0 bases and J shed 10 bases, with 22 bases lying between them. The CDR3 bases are TGCGCCAGCAGCCAAGATCCAGCGGGCCAACCGTTGTGGGAGCAGTTCTTC. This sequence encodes CASSQDPAGQPLWEQFF.

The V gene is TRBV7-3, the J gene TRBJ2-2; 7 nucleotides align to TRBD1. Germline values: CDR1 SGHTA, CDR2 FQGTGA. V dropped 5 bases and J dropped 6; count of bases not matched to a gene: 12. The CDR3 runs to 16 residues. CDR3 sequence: CASSTRGTDGSGELFF. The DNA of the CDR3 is TGTGCCAGCAGCACTCGTGGGACAGACGGTTCCGGGGAGCTGTTTTTT. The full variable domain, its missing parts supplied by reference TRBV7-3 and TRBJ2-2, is GAGVSQTPSNKVTEKGKYVELRCDPISGHTALYWYRQSLGQGPEFLIYFQGTGAADDSGLPNDRFFAVRPEGSVSTLKIQRTERGDSAVYLCASSTRGTDGSGELFFGEGSRLTVL.

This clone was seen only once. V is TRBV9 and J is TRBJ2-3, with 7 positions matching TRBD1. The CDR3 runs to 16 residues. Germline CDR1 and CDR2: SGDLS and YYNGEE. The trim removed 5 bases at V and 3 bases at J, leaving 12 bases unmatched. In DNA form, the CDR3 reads TGTGCCAGCAGAAGCCGAGGGGGCTTGGTGACAGATACGCAGTATTTT. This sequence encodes CASRSRGGLVTDTQYF.

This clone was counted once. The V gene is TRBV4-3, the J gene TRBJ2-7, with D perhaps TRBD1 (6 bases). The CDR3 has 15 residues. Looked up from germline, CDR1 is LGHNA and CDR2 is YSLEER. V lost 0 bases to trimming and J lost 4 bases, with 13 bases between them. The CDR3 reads CASSQDSGTKYEQYF. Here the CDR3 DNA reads TGCGCCAGCAGCCAAGATTCCGGGACAAAGTACGAGCAGTACTTC.

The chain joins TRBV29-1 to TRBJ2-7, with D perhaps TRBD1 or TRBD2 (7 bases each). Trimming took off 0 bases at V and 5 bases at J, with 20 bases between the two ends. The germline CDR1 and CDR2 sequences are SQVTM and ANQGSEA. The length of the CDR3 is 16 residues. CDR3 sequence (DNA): TGCAGCGTTGAAGAAAGGCAGGGGGGGAAAGGGGACGAGCAGTACTTC. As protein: CSVEERQGGKGDEQYF.

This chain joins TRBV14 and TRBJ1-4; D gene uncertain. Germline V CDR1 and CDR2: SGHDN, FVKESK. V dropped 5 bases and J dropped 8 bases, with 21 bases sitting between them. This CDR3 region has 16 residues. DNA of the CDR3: TGTGCCAGCAGCGAACTTCGCCGACCCTCCGGAGAAAAACTGTTTTTT. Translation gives CASSELRRPSGEKLFF.